These 31 T cell receptor beta chains came from one sample sequenced in a study of neurological immune-mediated disorders. TCRdb itself ran the 5' RACE reads through MiXCR, one entry per CDR3 protein. The sample has around 65,000 distinct CDR3 sequences; about 5.2% are singletons. The source material was PBMCs. The receptors come from a human donor with multiple sclerosis. The donor label of this sample is uncertain.

This clonotype was counted ten times or more. This chain links TRBV21-1 with TRBJ1-2; no DNA check was done on the table's D call, TRBD1. TRBV21-1 is shown as a pseudogene. The CDR3 is made up of 12 amino acids. CDR3 coding DNA: TGTGCCACTCCGGTACACCAAAGGGGCTACACCTTC. It encodes CATPVHQRGYTF.

V gene TRBV29-1 combines with J gene TRBJ1-2; no clear D gene. The CDR3 is made up of 13 amino acids. CDR1 and CDR2 from the germline V gene are SQVTM and ANQGSEA. The V gene lost 6 bases and the J gene lost 1 base, with 12 bases spanning the gap. CDR3 sequence: CSVASDRNYGYTF. For the CDR3, the DNA is TGCAGCGTCGCCAGCGACCGTAACTATGGCTACACCTTC.

This clonotype was counted at least ten times. The rearrangement uses TRBV20-1 and TRBJ2-5; 7 bases line up with TRBD1. Trimming cost V 6 bases and J 5 bases; bases outside gene matches: 12. Germline lookup yields CDR1 DFQATT and CDR2 SNEGSKA (reference sequence). The CDR3 runs 14 residues. The CDR3 nucleotides are TGCAGTGCCACGACAGGGTACCGAGGGGAGACCCAGTACTTC. Its protein is CSATTGYRGETQYF.

This clonotype was observed a handful of times. V usage is TRBV5-1 and J usage is TRBJ2-2; no firm D call. Trimming removed 4 bases at V and 7 bases at J, with 14 bases between. This CDR3 has 14 amino acids. Germline lookup yields CDR1 SGHRS and CDR2 YFSETQ. CDR3 region: CASSNGQQGGELFF. The CDR3 nucleotides are TGCGCCAGCAGCAACGGGCAACAAGGCGGGGAGCTGTTTTTT.

Many counts were recorded for this clonotype. The limits of the CDR3 on the DNA are not certain, so only TCRdb's listed CDR3 is given. This chain links TRBV21-1 with TRBJ1-2; TRBD1, the table's D call, lacks a check against the DNA. TRBV21-1 is a documented pseudogene. The CDR3 contains 16 residues when both ends are counted. The CDR3 reads CASSKVGTGTIYGYTF.

This clonotype came up many times. J is TRBJ1-1 and V is TRBV14; possibly TRBD1 for D (5 bases). This CDR3 comprises 14 residues. From germline, CDR1 is SGHDN and CDR2 FVKESK. Trimming left V 0 bases short and J 3 bases short, with 8 bases between. CDR3 region: CASSQDRQYTEAFF. Here the CDR3 DNA reads TGTGCCAGCAGCCAAGATCGACAGTACACTGAAGCTTTCTTT.

This clonotype has a count of ten or more. CDR3 DNA: TGTGCCAGCAGTTTTATGACGGGACTAGCGGAATACAATGAGCAGTTCTTC. Translation gives CASSFMTGLAEYNEQFF. The chain is built from TRBV12-3 or TRBV12-4 and TRBJ2-1; 11 positions agree with TRBD2. CDR3 length: 17 amino acids. J lost 4 bases, V lost 3 bases, and 8 bases had no gene match.

This clonotype was picked up one time. The rearrangement uses TRBV5-1 and TRBJ2-7; 11 bases are a match to TRBD2. CDR1 and CDR2 (germline): SGHRS, YFSETQ. The CDR3 runs 15 residues. With V trimmed by 3 bases and J by 0 bases, 2 bases remained unmatched. CDR3 sequence (DNA): TGCGCCAGCAGCTCCGGGACTAGCGGCTCCTACGAGCAGTACTTC. Residues: CASSSGTSGSYEQYF.

This clonotype occurred many times. The chain employs TRBV2 and TRBJ2-3; D unresolved. The V gene lost 6 bases and the J gene lost 2 bases, with 6 bases spanning the gap. Germline assignment: CDR1 SNHLY and CDR2 FYNNEI. This CDR3 has 12 amino acids. Written as DNA, the CDR3 is TGTGCCAGCAGCCAACTCACAGATACGCAGTATTTT. This encodes CASSQLTDTQYF.

This clonotype was seen at least ten times. The chain couples TRBV29-1 to TRBJ2-3; tentatively, D is TRBD1 (6 bases). Trimming took off 6 bases at V and 1 base at J, with 17 bases between the two ends. CDR3 length equals 15 residues. Germline V lookup: CDR1 SQVTM, CDR2 ANQGSEA. CDR3 DNA: TGCAGCGTCGCAACGACAGGAATAGGCACAGATACGCAGTATTTT. Amino acids: CSVATTGIGTDTQYF.

This clonotype has at least ten counts. This sequence joins TRBV12-3 or TRBV12-4 and TRBJ2-6; no clear D gene. CDR3 length: 14 amino acids. V was shortened by 4 bases and J by 1 base, with 5 bases between the two germline ends. As DNA, the CDR3 is TGTGCCAGCAGTTCAGAGTCTGGGGCCAACGTCCTGACTTTC. Encoded protein: CASSSESGANVLTF.

Only a few counts were recorded for this clonotype. V and J are TRBV5-1 and TRBJ2-1, with 7 bases aligning to TRBD1. V shed 1 base and J 0 bases; nucleotides not matched to a gene: 7. This CDR3 contains 17 residues. CDR1 and CDR2 from the germline V gene are SGHRS and YFSETQ. CDR3 loop: CASSLWPQGISYNEQFF. The CDR3 nucleotides read TGCGCCAGCAGCTTGTGGCCACAGGGGATCTCCTACAATGAGCAGTTCTTC.

This clonotype occurred many times. The genes are TRBV5-6 and TRBJ2-2; 7 positions match TRBD1. Germline-derived CDR1 and CDR2 are SGHDT and YYEEEE. The CDR3 covers 15 residues. J was trimmed by 5 bases and V by 4 bases; bases with no gene match: 8. DNA of the CDR3: TGTGCCAGCAGCCTTCCCGGGACAGATACCGGGGAGCTGTTTTTT. Its protein product is CASSLPGTDTGELFF.

In its sample, this clonotype was seen many times. This chain joins TRBV5-1 and TRBJ2-3; D not resolved. The CDR3 spans 14 residues. Per germline, CDR1 SGHRS and CDR2 YFSETQ. The V end lost 0 bases, the J end lost 2 bases, and 7 bases lay between the germline ends. The chain's CDR3 is CASSLEANTDTQYF. The DNA of the CDR3 is TGCGCCAGCAGCTTGGAGGCCAACACAGATACGCAGTATTTT.

This clonotype appeared a few times. V usage is TRBV18 and J usage is TRBJ2-3, with 11 bases lining up with TRBD1. V dropped 4 bases and J dropped 7; count of bases not matched to a gene: 4. This CDR3 spans 14 amino acids. Germline V gene lookup returns CDR1 KGHSH and CDR2 LQKENI. The CDR3 protein is CASSRDRGSNTQYF. CDR3 bases: TGTGCCAGCTCACGGGACAGGGGGTCAAATACGCAGTATTTT.

This clonotype was found many times. The chain has TRBV7-6 and TRBJ1-3, with unresolved D. Germline V gene data show CDR1 as SGHVS and CDR2 as FNYEAQ. V shed 3 bases and J shed 3 bases, with 9 bases lying between them. CDR3 length: 14 residues. CDR3 residues: CASSFSPGGNTIYF. In DNA form, the CDR3 reads TGTGCCAGCAGCTTTTCGCCCGGTGGAAACACCATATATTTT.

This clonotype was counted ten times or more. CDR3 nucleotide sequence: TGCGCCAGCAGCCCAGGGGACTCTACTACCGGGGAGCTGTTTTTT. Translation: CASSPGDSTTGELFF. The chain employs TRBV5-1 and TRBJ2-2, with D perhaps TRBD1 or TRBD2 (6 bases each). V lost 4 bases to trimming and J lost 5 bases, with 15 bases between them. Germline-derived CDR1 and CDR2 are SGHRS and YFSETQ. The CDR3 runs 15 residues.

In this sample, this clonotype turned up many times. V usage is TRBV5-6 and J usage is TRBJ1-5, with 7 bases that match TRBD1. The CDR3 spans 14 residues. V gave up 4 bases and J gave up 5 bases; unmatched junction bases: 6. Looked up from germline, CDR1 is SGHDT and CDR2 is YYEEEE. CDR3 sequence reads: CASSADRAYQPQHF. DNA for the CDR3: TGTGCCAGCAGCGCAGACAGGGCTTATCAGCCCCAGCATTTT.

This clonotype was counted at least ten times. CDR3 in DNA: TGCAGCGCCAAAGGGGGCCCCAACACTGAAGCTTTCTTT. Translating it yields CSAKGGPNTEAFF. The chain combines TRBV29-1 with TRBJ1-1; 7 bases fit TRBD1. The J segment lost 2 bases and the V segment lost 7 bases, leaving 7 bases of the junction unmatched. Germline V gene lookup returns CDR1 SQVTM and CDR2 ANQGSEA. The CDR3 has 13 amino acids.

This clonotype was counted only a few times. The J gene is TRBJ2-7, the V gene TRBV4-2; D is unresolved. This CDR3 spans 13 amino acids. Trimming pared 0 bases from V and 3 bases from J, leaving 6 bases between. Germline CDR1 is LGHNA and CDR2 is YNFKEQ. CDR3 DNA sequence: TGTGCCAGCAGCCAAGATCGGCACTACGAGCAGTACTTC. Protein sequence: CASSQDRHYEQYF.

This clonotype was picked up many times. The chain joins TRBV21-1 to TRBJ2-3; no DNA check was done on the table's D call, TRBD1. TRBV21-1 is a recognized pseudogene. The CDR3 sequence is 19 residues long. The DNA for the CDR3 is TGTGCCAGCAGAACCGTTCATGATAAGGGGAAGGGGGAAGGAGATACGCAGTATTTT. It codes for CASRTVHDKGKGEGDTQYF.

This clonotype came up many times. This rearrangement joins TRBV20-1 to TRBJ2-3; D is perhaps TRBD2 (7 bases). CDR1 DFQATT and CDR2 SNEGSKA come from the germline V gene (reference sequence). The CDR3 length is 16 residues. V lost 0 bases to trimming and J lost 8 bases, with 21 bases between them. The CDR3 loop is CSARDFRGAPEGTQYF. DNA of the CDR3: TGCAGTGCTAGAGATTTCCGGGGGGCGCCGGAGGGTACGCAGTATTTT.

This clonotype showed up just a few times. The chain carries TRBV20-1 and TRBJ1-2; 7 bases match TRBD1. This CDR3 region has 13 residues. The junction had 5 bases not matched to a gene; V was cut back by 3 bases and J by 4 bases. The germline V gene encodes CDR1 DFQATT and CDR2 SNEGSKA (reference sequence). CDR3 nucleotide sequence: TGCAGTGCTAGCCCCCAGGGGGGCTATGGCTACACCTTC. Translated, it gives CSASPQGGYGYTF.

This clonotype was counted many times. This chain links TRBV7-8 with TRBJ1-1, with D perhaps matching TRBD1 (5 bases). Germline V CDR1 and CDR2: SGHVS, FQNEAQ. This CDR3 has 14 amino acids. The V end lost 7 bases, the J end lost 2 bases, and 14 bases lay between the germline ends. In DNA, the CDR3 is TGTGCCAGCACCCCTGGGGCCGTTAACACTGAAGCTTTCTTT. Translating gives CASTPGAVNTEAFF.

This clonotype was seen ten or more times. CDR3 in DNA: TGTGCCAGCAGTAGAGGGGGCACTGGCACAGATACGCAGTATTTT. As protein: CASSRGGTGTDTQYF. This chain joins TRBV6-1 and TRBJ2-3; 7 bases fit TRBD1. CDR3 length: 15 amino acids. Trimming cost V 5 bases and J 1 base; bases outside gene matches: 6. From germline, CDR1 is MNHNS and CDR2 SASEGT.

The sample holds many counts of this clonotype. The chain employs TRBV29-1 and TRBJ1-2; D is undetermined. Germline loops: CDR1 SQVTM, CDR2 ANQGSEA. Trimming shortened V by 0 bases and J by 7 bases, and 12 bases separated the two germline ends. The CDR3 totals 13 residues. The CDR3 protein is CSVEEALSGGYTF. The CDR3 DNA follows: TGCAGCGTTGAAGAGGCCTTGTCAGGTGGCTACACCTTC.

This clonotype was found many times. The chain joins TRBV10-3 to TRBJ1-5; no clear D gene. Germline CDR1 reads ENHRY; CDR2 reads SYGVKD. Trimming stripped 0 bases from V and 5 bases from J, with 2 bases between. The CDR3 is 12 amino acids. CDR3 nucleotide sequence: TGTGCCATCAGTGAGTCCGATCAGCCCCAGCATTTT. It specifies CAISESDQPQHF.

Many counts were recorded for this clonotype. The V and J genes are TRBV5-1 and TRBJ2-7; possibly TRBD1 for D (5 bases). Deletions cut 0 bases from V and 5 bases from J, with 15 bases between. The germline V gene has CDR1 SGHRS and CDR2 YFSETQ. The CDR3 runs to 15 residues. The CDR3 DNA follows: TGCGCCAGCAGCTTGGGGGCAGGGCCGGTGAACGAGCAGTACTTC. Translated: CASSLGAGPVNEQYF.

This clonotype was observed at least ten times. The chain joins TRBV5-5 to TRBJ1-1; tentatively, D is TRBD1 (5 bases). Trimming pared 2 bases from V and 0 bases from J, leaving 8 bases between. This CDR3 region has 14 residues. CDR1 is SGHKS and CDR2 is YYEKEE in the germline V gene (reference sequence). DNA of the CDR3: TGTGCCAGCAGCTTTGGGGCCATGAACACTGAAGCTTTCTTT. Its protein product is CASSFGAMNTEAFF.

The table lists this clonotype with many counts. The chain links TRBV9 to TRBJ2-1; 12 bases map to TRBD1. The CDR3 spans 18 residues. Germline V gives CDR1 SGDLS, CDR2 YYNGEE. J was trimmed by 8 bases and V by 3 bases; bases with no gene match: 15. In DNA form, the CDR3 reads TGTGCCAGCAGCGGGGACAGGGGGCGAAGGGGTTCCAGCCATGAGCAGTTCTTC. This translates into CASSGDRGRRGSSHEQFF. The whole variable domain, filled in from reference TRBV9 and TRBJ2-1, reads DSGVTQTPKHLITATGQRVTLRCSPRSGDLSVYWYQQSLDQGLQFLIQYYNGEERAKGNILERFSAQQFPDLHSELNLSSLELGDSALYFCASSGDRGRRGSSHEQFFGPGTRLTVL.

This rearrangement joins TRBV9 to TRBJ2-5; TRBD2 might be the D (6 bases). The V gene lost 3 bases and the J gene lost 2 bases, with 8 bases spanning the gap. The CDR3 runs 13 residues. CDR1 is SGDLS and CDR2 is YYNGEE in the germline V gene. CDR3 bases: TGTGCCAGCAGCGGCGGGGCTCAAGAGACCCAGTACTTC. Translation: CASSGGAQETQYF.